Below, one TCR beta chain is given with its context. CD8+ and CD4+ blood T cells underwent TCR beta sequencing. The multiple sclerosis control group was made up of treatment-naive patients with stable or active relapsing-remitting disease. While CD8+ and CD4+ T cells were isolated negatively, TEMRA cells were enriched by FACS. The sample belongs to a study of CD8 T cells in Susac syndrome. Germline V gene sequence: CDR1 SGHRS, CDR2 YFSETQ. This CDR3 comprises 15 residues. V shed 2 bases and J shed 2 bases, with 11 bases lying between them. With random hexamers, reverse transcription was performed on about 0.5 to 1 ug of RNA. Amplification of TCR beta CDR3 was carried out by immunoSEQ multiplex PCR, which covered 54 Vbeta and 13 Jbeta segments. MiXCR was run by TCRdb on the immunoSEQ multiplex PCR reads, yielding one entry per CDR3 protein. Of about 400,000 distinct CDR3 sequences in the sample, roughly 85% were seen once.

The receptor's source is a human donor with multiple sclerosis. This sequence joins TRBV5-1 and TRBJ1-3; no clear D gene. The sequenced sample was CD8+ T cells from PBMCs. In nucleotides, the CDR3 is TGCGCCAGCAGCTTCAATCAGGATCCTGGAAACACCATATATTTT. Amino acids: CASSFNQDPGNTIYF. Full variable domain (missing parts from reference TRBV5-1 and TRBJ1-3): KAGVTQTPRYLIKTRGQQVTLSCSPISGHRSVSWYQQTPGQGLQFLFEYFSETQRNKGNFPGRFSGRQFSNSRSEMNVSTLELGDSALYLCASSFNQDPGNTIYFGEGSWLTVV.